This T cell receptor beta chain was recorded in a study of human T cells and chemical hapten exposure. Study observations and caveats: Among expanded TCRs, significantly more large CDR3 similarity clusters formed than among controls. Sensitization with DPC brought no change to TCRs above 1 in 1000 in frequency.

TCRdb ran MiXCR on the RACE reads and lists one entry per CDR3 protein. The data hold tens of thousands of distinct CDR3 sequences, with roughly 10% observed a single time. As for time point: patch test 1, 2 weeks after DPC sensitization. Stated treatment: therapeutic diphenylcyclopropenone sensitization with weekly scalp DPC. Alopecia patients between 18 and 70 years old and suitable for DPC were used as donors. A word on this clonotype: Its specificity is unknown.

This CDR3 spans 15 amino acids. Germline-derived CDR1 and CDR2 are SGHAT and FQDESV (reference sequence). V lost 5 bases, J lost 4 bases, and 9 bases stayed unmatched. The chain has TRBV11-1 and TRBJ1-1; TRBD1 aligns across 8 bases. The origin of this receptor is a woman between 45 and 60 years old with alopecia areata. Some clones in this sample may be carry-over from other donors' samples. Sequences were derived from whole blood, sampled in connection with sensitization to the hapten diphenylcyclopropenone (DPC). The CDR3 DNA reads TGTGCCAGCAGCCTCGGACAGGGAAGGAGCACTGAAGCTTTCTTT. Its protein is CASSLGQGRSTEAFF.